This note documents a single T cell receptor beta chain sequence. Germline assignment: CDR1 SEHNR and CDR2 FQNEAQ (reference sequence). The CDR3 covers 13 residues. From its re-call of the 5' RACE reads, TCRdb lists each CDR3 protein once, without DNA. This repertoire includes fewer than 400,000 distinct CDR3 sequences. The data belong to a study of T cells expressing NK-cell markers. The TCR was taken from a woman aged 45 to 65 in good health. Sequencing was carried out using blood T cells: a sorted CD56 or NKG2C T cell subset, CD4+ or CD8+ T cells, or bulk PBMC T cells (not recorded which). J is TRBJ1-1 and V is TRBV7-9; TCRdb proposes TRBD1, but this gene call is untestable without DNA. CDR3 residues: CASRRGTGREAFF.